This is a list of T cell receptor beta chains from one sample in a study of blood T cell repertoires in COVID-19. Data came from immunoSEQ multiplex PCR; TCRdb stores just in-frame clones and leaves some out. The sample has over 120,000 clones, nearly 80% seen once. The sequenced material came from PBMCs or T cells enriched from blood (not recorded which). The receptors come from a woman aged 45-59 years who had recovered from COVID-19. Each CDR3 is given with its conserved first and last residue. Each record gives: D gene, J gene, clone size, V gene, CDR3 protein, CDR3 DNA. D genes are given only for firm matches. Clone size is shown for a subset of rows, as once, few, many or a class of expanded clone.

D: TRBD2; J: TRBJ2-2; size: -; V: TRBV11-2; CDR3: CASSWTSGRAANTGELFF; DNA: TGTGCCAGCAGCTGGACTAGCGGGAGGGCGGCGAACACCGGGGAGCTGTTTTTT
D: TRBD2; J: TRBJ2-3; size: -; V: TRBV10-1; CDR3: CASSESASGGTTDTQYF; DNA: TGCGCCAGCAGTGAGTCTGCTAGCGGGGGCACCACAGATACGCAGTATTTT
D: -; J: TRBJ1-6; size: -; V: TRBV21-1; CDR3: CATLPGQGNSPLHF; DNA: TGTGCCACCCTACCGGGACAGGGCAATTCACCCCTCCACTTT
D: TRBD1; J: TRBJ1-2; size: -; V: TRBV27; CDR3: CASSPGTGVGYTF; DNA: TGTGCCAGCAGTCCAGGGACAGGGGTTGGCTACACCTTC
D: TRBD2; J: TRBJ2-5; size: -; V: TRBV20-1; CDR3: CSASDGRAQETQYF; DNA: TGCAGTGCTAGTGACGGGAGGGCCCAAGAGACCCAGTACTTC
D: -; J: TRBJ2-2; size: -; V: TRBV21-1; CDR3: CASSHPIKNRGQDTGELFF; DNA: TGTGCCAGCAGCCACCCGATAAAAAACAGGGGGCAGGACACCGGGGAGCTGTTTTTT
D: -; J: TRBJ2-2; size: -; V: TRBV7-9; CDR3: CASKGHSNTGELFF; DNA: TGTGCCAGCAAGGGACATTCGAACACCGGGGAGCTGTTTTTT
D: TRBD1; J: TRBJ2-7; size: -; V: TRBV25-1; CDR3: CASSLGQGGYEQYF; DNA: TGTGCCAGCAGTCTCGGACAGGGGGGATACGAGCAGTACTTC
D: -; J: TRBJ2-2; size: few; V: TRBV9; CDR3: CASSVGQDPLPGELFF; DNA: TGTGCCAGCAGCGTAGGACAGGATCCTCTTCCCGGGGAGCTGTTTTTT
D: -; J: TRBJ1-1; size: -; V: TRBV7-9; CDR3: CASSLGGVEAFF; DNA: TGTGCCAGCAGCTTAGGGGGGGTTGAAGCTTTCTTT
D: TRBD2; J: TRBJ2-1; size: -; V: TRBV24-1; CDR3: CATSDRLVAGEQFF; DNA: TGTGCCACCAGTGACCGACTCGTAGCGGGCGAGCAGTTCTTC
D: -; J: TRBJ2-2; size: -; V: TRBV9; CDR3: CASSPQALKGTGELFF; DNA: TGTGCCAGCAGCCCCCAGGCGTTAAAGGGGACCGGGGAGCTGTTTTTT
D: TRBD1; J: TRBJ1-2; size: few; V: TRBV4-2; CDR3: CASTGQGSDGYTF; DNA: TGTGCCAGCACGGGACAGGGTTCGGATGGCTACACCTTC
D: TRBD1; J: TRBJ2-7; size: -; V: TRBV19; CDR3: CASSRLQGVHEQYF; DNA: TGTGCCAGTAGTCGTTTACAGGGGGTCCACGAGCAGTACTTC
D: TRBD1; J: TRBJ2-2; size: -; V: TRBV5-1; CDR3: CASSSGQGAQGGELFF; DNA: TGCGCCAGCAGCTCGGGACAGGGGGCGCAGGGCGGGGAGCTGTTTTTT
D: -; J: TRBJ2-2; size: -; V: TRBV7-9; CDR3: CASSFRTNGELFF; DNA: TGTGCCAGCAGCTTCCGGACTAACGGGGAGCTGTTTTTT
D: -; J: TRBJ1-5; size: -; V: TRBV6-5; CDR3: CASRRWGDSNQPQHF; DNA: TGTGCCAGCAGGAGGTGGGGCGATAGCAATCAGCCCCAGCATTTT
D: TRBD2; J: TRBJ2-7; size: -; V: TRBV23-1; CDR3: CASSPCQGLGKYEQYF; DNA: TGCGCCAGCAGTCCATGTCAGGGACTAGGAAAGTACGAGCAGTACTTC
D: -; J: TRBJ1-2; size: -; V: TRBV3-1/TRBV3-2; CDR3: CASSLGRGDYGYTF; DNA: TGTGCCAGCAGCCTGGGACGGGGGGATTATGGCTACACCTTC
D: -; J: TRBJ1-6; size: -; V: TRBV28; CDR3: CASSTPRGPNSPLHF; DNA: TGTGCCAGCAGTACCCCTCGGGGTCCGAATTCACCCCTCCACTTT
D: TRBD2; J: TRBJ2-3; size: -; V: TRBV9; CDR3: CASSGDGLGLDTQYF; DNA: TGTGCCAGCAGCGGGGACGGACTAGGCCTAGATACGCAGTATTTT
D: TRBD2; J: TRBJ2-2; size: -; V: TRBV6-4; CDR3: CASSLVAGDTGELFF; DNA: TGTGCCAGCAGTTTAGTAGCGGGAGACACCGGGGAGCTGTTTTTT
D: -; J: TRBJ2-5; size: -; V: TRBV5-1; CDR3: CASKKTGSVGETQYF; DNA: TGCGCCAGCAAAAAGACCGGGTCAGTTGGAGAGACCCAGTACTTC
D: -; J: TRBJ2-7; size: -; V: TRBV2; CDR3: CASSDSGLKSEQYF; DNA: TGTGCCAGCAGTGATTCAGGACTTAAATCCGAGCAGTACTTC